The T cell receptor (beta chain) described here comes from a study of blood T cell repertoires in COVID-19. Study details: Samples of COVID-19 (acute and convalescent) were obtained from the United States, Italy and Spain. PBMCs, B-cell-depleted T cells, or T cells were the source of the cDNA or gDNA that made up the material.

The CDR3 sequence is 13 residues long. Trimming pared 3 bases from V and 2 bases from J, leaving 9 bases between. CDR1 and CDR2 from the germline V gene are SGDLS and YYNGEE. Per the authors' pipeline: Estimated nucleated cell counts came from reference gene primer amplification. The protocol was immunoSEQ multiplex PCR, while the TCRdb copy is restricted to in-frame clones and leaves out a portion. That table gives V, J and clone size, and the DNA gave D and trimming. The sample lists 120,000 or so clones, about 88% seen once, with approximately 1.2% in the top ten. The chain uses TRBV9 and TRBJ2-7, with unresolved D. The sequenced sample consisted of peripheral blood. The clonotype originates from a woman older than 75 with acute or convalescent COVID-19. CDR3 bases: TGTGCCAGCAGCGCGAGGCGAACCTACGAGCAGTACTTC. This encodes CASSARRTYEQYF.